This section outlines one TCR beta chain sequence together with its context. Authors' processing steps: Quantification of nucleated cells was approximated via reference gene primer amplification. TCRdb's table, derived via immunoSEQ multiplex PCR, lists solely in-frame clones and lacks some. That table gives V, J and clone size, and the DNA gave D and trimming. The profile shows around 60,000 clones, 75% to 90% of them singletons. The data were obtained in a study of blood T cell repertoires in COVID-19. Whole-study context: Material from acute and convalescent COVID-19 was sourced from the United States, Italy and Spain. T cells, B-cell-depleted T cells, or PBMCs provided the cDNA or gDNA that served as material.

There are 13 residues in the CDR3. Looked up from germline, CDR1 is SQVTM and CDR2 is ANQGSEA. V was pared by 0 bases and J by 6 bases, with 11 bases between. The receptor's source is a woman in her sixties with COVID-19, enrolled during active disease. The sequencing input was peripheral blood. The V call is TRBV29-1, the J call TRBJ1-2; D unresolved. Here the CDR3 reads CSVEDSGGHGYTF. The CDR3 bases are TGCAGCGTTGAAGATTCAGGAGGGCATGGCTACACCTTC. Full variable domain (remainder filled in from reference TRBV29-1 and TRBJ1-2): SAVISQKPSRDICQRGTSLTIQCQVDSQVTMMFWYRQQPGQSLTLIATANQGSEATYESGFVIDKFPISRPNLTFSTLTVSNMSPEDSSIYLCSVEDSGGHGYTFGSGTRLTVV.